A single sample is the source of the 17 T cell receptor beta chains below, sequenced in a study of cytomegalovirus exposure and HLA in healthy donors. PCR used 60 Vbeta primers and 13 Jbeta primers. Data came from immunoSEQ multiplex PCR; TCRdb stores just in-frame clones and leaves some out. The data contain around 140,000 clones, about 9.1% of them singletons. The sequencing input was PBMCs. Every receptor here comes from a woman in her thirties or forties in good health and CMV-seropositive.

This CDR3 reads CATRGKTGAHLNTEAFF. DNA of the CDR3: TGTGCCACCAGGGGGAAGACAGGAGCCCACTTAAACACTGAAGCTTTCTTT. This chain connects TRBV19 to TRBJ1-1; 7 bases fit TRBD1. With 10 bases clipped from V and 2 bases from J, the junction kept 19 bases outside the gene matches. CDR3 length: 17 amino acids. From germline, CDR1 is LNHDA and CDR2 SQIVND (reference sequence).

This clone showed up just a few times. The chain couples TRBV9 to TRBJ2-5; TRBD1 might be the D (5 bases). Trimming shortened V by 0 bases and J by 2 bases, and 8 bases separated the two germline ends. From germline, CDR1 is SGDLS and CDR2 YYNGEE. The CDR3 is 14 residues long. The CDR3 DNA sequence: TGTGCCAGCAGCGTAGAGGGGCTTCAAGAGACCCAGTACTTC. This translates into CASSVEGLQETQYF.

The gene calls are TRBV5-3 and TRBJ1-2, with D unresolved. TRBV5-3 is annotated as an ORF whose role is uncertain. CDR3 length: 18 residues. The V gene lost 0 bases and the J gene lost 0 bases, with 18 bases spanning the gap. This chain's CDR3 is CARSLASDRETPNYGYTF. For the CDR3, the DNA is TGTGCCAGAAGCTTGGCCAGCGATAGGGAGACCCCTAACTATGGCTACACCTTC.

The sample holds a few counts of this clone. This rearrangement joins TRBV6-5 to TRBJ1-3; D is unresolved. The CDR3 is 13 residues long. V was shortened by 4 bases and J by 1 base, with 5 bases between the two germline ends. Germline CDR1 is MNHEY and CDR2 is SVGAGI. The CDR3 region has the DNA TGTGCCAGCAGTTCCCGTTCTGGAAACACCATATATTTT. It specifies CASSSRSGNTIYF.

This clone has only a few counts. V usage is TRBV5-1 and J usage is TRBJ2-1, with 8 bases fitting TRBD2. The ends lost 4 bases at V and 5 bases at J; junction bases unmatched: 11. Germline values: CDR1 SGHRS, CDR2 YFSETQ. This CDR3 contains 16 residues. The CDR3 DNA reads as TGCGCCAGCAGCCCTAGGGTGGGCGGGGGGAACAATGAGCAGTTCTTC. Translating it yields CASSPRVGGGNNEQFF. The whole variable domain, remainder taken from reference TRBV5-1 and TRBJ2-1, is KAGVTQTPRYLIKTRGQQVTLSCSPISGHRSVSWYQQTPGQGLQFLFEYFSETQRNKGNFPGRFSGRQFSNSRSEMNVSTLELGDSALYLCASSPRVGGGNNEQFFGPGTRLTVL.

In this sample, this clone turned up a few times. The J gene is TRBJ2-5, the V gene TRBV5-1; 7 nucleotides align to TRBD2. CDR1 is SGHRS and CDR2 is YFSETQ in the germline V gene. After removal of 4 bases from V and 3 bases from J, the junction contained 3 bases not matched to a gene. The CDR3 length is 13 residues. CDR3 nucleotide sequence: TGCGCCAGCAGCATCGGGACTAAAGAGACCCAGTACTTC. Translation gives CASSIGTKETQYF. Supplemented by reference TRBV5-1 and TRBJ2-5, the full variable domain reads KAGVTQTPRYLIKTRGQQVTLSCSPISGHRSVSWYQQTPGQGLQFLFEYFSETQRNKGNFPGRFSGRQFSNSRSEMNVSTLELGDSALYLCASSIGTKETQYFGPGTRLLVL.

J is TRBJ2-7 and V is TRBV19; D may be TRBD1 (6 bases). V was pared by 10 bases and J by 0 bases, with 16 bases between. This CDR3 is 14 amino acids long. Germline-derived CDR1 and CDR2 are LNHDA and SQIVND (reference sequence). The CDR3 sequence is CATRTVPSSYEQYF. CDR3 DNA sequence: TGTGCCACCCGGACAGTGCCCTCCTCCTACGAGCAGTACTTC.

This rearrangement joins TRBV7-3 to TRBJ2-5; TRBD2 is a possible D gene (5 bases). The CDR3 covers 13 residues. Per the germline V gene, CDR1 is SGHTA and CDR2 is FQGTGA. V lost 8 bases, J lost 3 bases, and 13 bases lay in between. The chain's CDR3 is CASGEGMEETQYF. The CDR3 DNA reads TGTGCCAGCGGCGAGGGTATGGAAGAGACCCAGTACTTC. Variable domain in full (rest from reference TRBV7-3 and TRBJ2-5): GAGVSQTPSNKVTEKGKYVELRCDPISGHTALYWYRQSLGQGPEFLIYFQGTGAADDSGLPNDRFFAVRPEGSVSTLKIQRTERGDSAVYLCASGEGMEETQYFGPGTRLLVL.

The rearrangement joins TRBV5-5 to TRBJ1-1; tentatively, D is TRBD1 (5 bases). This CDR3 has 14 amino acids. V was trimmed by 1 base and J by 2 bases, leaving 9 bases between them. The germline gives CDR1 SGHKS, CDR2 YYEKEE (reference sequence). CDR3 residues: CASSLQQANTEAFF. CDR3 sequence (DNA): TGTGCCAGCAGCTTGCAACAGGCAAACACTGAAGCTTTCTTT.

This chain uses TRBV19 with TRBJ2-1, with 7 bases that match TRBD2. V gave up 6 bases and J gave up 8 bases; unmatched junction bases: 13. CDR1 is LNHDA, CDR2 SQIVND, per germline (reference sequence). The CDR3 totals 15 residues. The CDR3 sequence is CASRPRLAGFHEQFF. The CDR3 DNA sequence: TGTGCCAGTAGACCCCGACTAGCAGGATTCCATGAGCAGTTCTTC.

There are a few counts of this clone. CDR3 in DNA: TGCGCCAGCAGCTTGGTACTAGCCGGGAACACCGGGGAGCTGTTTTTT. Encoded protein: CASSLVLAGNTGELFF. The chain uses TRBV5-1 and TRBJ2-2, with a possible D match to TRBD2 (6 bases). There are 16 residues in the CDR3. V lost 0 bases, J lost 1 base, and 10 bases lay in between. The germline gives CDR1 SGHRS, CDR2 YFSETQ.

This clone showed up just a few times. The chain links TRBV7-2 to TRBJ2-7; 10 bases are a match to TRBD2. Looked up from germline, CDR1 is SGHTA and CDR2 is FQGNSA. The CDR3 runs 15 residues. Trimming took 1 base from V and 3 from J; bases not matched to a gene: 3. The CDR3 bases are TGTGCCAGCAGCTTAGAATCTAGCGGGGGCTACGAGCAGTACTTC. This gives the protein CASSLESSGGYEQYF.

V usage is TRBV29-1 and J usage is TRBJ1-2, with a tentative D call TRBD1 (6 bases). The CDR3 has 14 amino acids. Looked up from germline, CDR1 is SQVTM and CDR2 is ANQGSEA. Trimming left V 5 bases short and J 1 base short, with 14 bases between. The CDR3 loop is CSVTQTGRNYGYTF. In DNA, the CDR3 is TGCAGCGTTACCCAGACAGGACGTAACTATGGCTACACCTTC.

This clone has a handful of counts. This chain connects TRBV5-6 to TRBJ2-4, with D possibly TRBD2 on 6 matching bases. The length of the CDR3 is 15 residues. Between the trimmed V and J ends, which lost 0 bases and 9 bases, there was a span of 16 bases. Germline assignment: CDR1 SGHDT and CDR2 YYEEEE. The DNA for the CDR3 is TGTGCCAGCAGCTTGGGGTTTAGCGGTGGTGGCATTCAGTACTTC. Translated, it gives CASSLGFSGGGIQYF.

This clone appeared a few times. V is TRBV7-9 and J is TRBJ1-3, with TRBD1 as a possible D gene (5 bases). Per germline, CDR1 SEHNR and CDR2 FQNEAQ (reference sequence). Deletions cut 5 bases from V and 0 bases from J, with 23 bases between. The length of the CDR3 is 19 residues. The CDR3 loop reads CASSLDGGGFVYSGNTIYF. CDR3 bases: TGTGCCAGCAGCCTAGACGGGGGTGGCTTTGTCTACTCTGGAAACACCATATATTTT.

A remark on this clone: The same CDR3 also results from other DNA sequences found in this sample. The chain has TRBV5-1 and TRBJ2-5; 10 nucleotides match TRBD2. This CDR3 is built from 15 residues. The germline CDR1 and CDR2 sequences are SGHRS and YFSETQ. The ends lost 2 bases at V and 2 bases at J; junction bases unmatched: 3. Here the CDR3 DNA reads TGCGCCAGCAGCTTAGCGGGGGGGCGGCAAGAGACCCAGTACTTC. Translating gives CASSLAGGRQETQYF.

Here the CDR3 DNA reads TGTGCCACCTCCCAGACAGGGGGCGGGGGAGATACGCAGTATTTT. Translated, it gives CATSQTGGGGDTQYF. The genes are TRBV19 and TRBJ2-3; 10 positions match TRBD1. With V trimmed by 10 bases and J by 5 bases, 12 bases remained unmatched. The CDR3 totals 15 residues. In germline, CDR1 is LNHDA, CDR2 SQIVND (reference sequence).